These T cell receptor beta chains were read from a single sample in a study of blood T cells in healthy people across ages. TCRdb independently ran MiXCR on the 5' RACE reads; one entry per CDR3 protein. The data contain 1.8 million or so distinct CDR3 sequences, around 42% of them singletons. The sequenced sample consisted of blood. Receptors were obtained from a human donor in good health. The CDR3 runs from the conserved cysteine through the conserved F or W. The order of the fields is D gene, J gene, clone size, V gene, CDR3 protein, CDR3 DNA. D genes are given only for firm matches. A clone size is listed for some rows: how often the clone was seen (once, few, many), or a class if it is expanded.

D: TRBD2; J: TRBJ2-3; size: few; V: TRBV4-3; CDR3: CASSQYGGADTQYF; DNA: TGCGCCAGCAGCCAATACGGGGGGGCAGATACGCAGTATTTT
D: .; J: TRBJ1-4; size: .; V: TRBV4-2; CDR3: CASSQPDTPHEKLFF; DNA: TGTGCCAGCAGCCAACCGGACACACCTCATGAAAAACTGTTTTTT
D: .; J: TRBJ1-1; size: .; V: TRBV6-2/TRBV6-3; CDR3: CASRHQGADEAFF; DNA: TGTGCCAGCAGACACCAAGGGGCGGACGAAGCTTTCTTT
D: .; J: TRBJ1-4; size: few; V: TRBV5-1; CDR3: CASSLEGVGATNEKLFF; DNA: TGCGCCAGCAGCTTGGAGGGTGTTGGTGCAACTAATGAAAAACTGTTTTTT
D: .; J: TRBJ2-6; size: .; V: TRBV20-1; CDR3: CSARDRRARQSSGATVLTF; DNA: TGCAGTGCTAGAGATCGCCGGGCGCGACAGTCGTCTGGGGCCACCGTCCTGACTTTC
D: .; J: TRBJ2-7; size: few; V: TRBV6-1; CDR3: CASSEGTLYEQYF; DNA: TGTGCCAGCAGTGAAGGGACATTATACGAGCAGTACTTC
D: TRBD1; J: TRBJ1-1; size: .; V: TRBV7-9; CDR3: CASTRTGFTEAFF; DNA: TGTGCCAGCACCCGGACAGGGTTCACTGAAGCTTTCTTT
D: .; J: TRBJ2-5; size: .; V: TRBV6-2/TRBV6-3; CDR3: CASSYSRLETQYF; DNA: TGTGCCAGCAGCTACTCTCGGTTAGAGACCCAGTACTTC
D: TRBD2; J: TRBJ2-3; size: once; V: TRBV5-1; CDR3: CASSLPASGRTDTQYF; DNA: TGCGCCAGCAGCTTGCCCGCTAGCGGACGCACAGATACGCAGTATTTT
D: TRBD2; J: TRBJ2-3; size: .; V: TRBV20-1; CDR3: CSAKISGGRTDTQYF; DNA: TGCAGTGCCAAGATTAGCGGGGGGCGCACAGATACGCAGTATTTT
D: .; J: TRBJ1-1; size: .; V: TRBV5-1; CDR3: CASSWTPQGNTEAFF; DNA: TGCGCCAGCAGCTGGACTCCACAGGGGAACACTGAAGCTTTCTTT
D: .; J: TRBJ1-1; size: .; V: TRBV4-2; CDR3: CASSQETATEAFF; DNA: TGTGCCAGCAGCCAGGAGACAGCTACTGAAGCTTTCTTT
D: .; J: TRBJ1-1; size: .; V: TRBV7-2; CDR3: CASSFWTVDTEAFF; DNA: TGTGCCAGCAGTTTTTGGACGGTGGACACTGAAGCTTTCTTT
D: .; J: TRBJ1-5; size: once; V: TRBV29-1; CDR3: CSVATGISNQPQHF; DNA: TGCAGCGTGGCTACAGGGATTAGTAATCAGCCCCAGCATTTT
D: TRBD1; J: TRBJ1-2; size: few; V: TRBV7-2; CDR3: CASSLLTGVAGYTF; DNA: TGTGCCAGCAGCTTACTTACAGGGGTCGCTGGCTACACCTTC
D: .; J: TRBJ2-3; size: .; V: TRBV20-1; CDR3: CSAERSSSTDTRYF; DNA: TGCAGTGCCGAGAGGTCCTCTAGCACAGATACGCGGTATTTT